This is a list of T cell receptor beta chains from one sample in a study of early T cells in non-severe SARS-CoV-2 infection. TCRdb analysed the 5' RACE reads with MiXCR anew, one entry per CDR3 protein. The sample records 100,000 to 130,000 distinct CDR3 sequences, over 8.5% being singletons. The sequenced material came from whole blood. These receptors came from an adult who was a healthcare worker with PCR-confirmed SARS-CoV-2 infection or an uninfected control (not recorded which). The CDR3 runs from the conserved cysteine through the conserved F or W. Each record gives: D gene, clone size, V gene, J gene, CDR3 protein, CDR3 DNA. The D gene is left open where the match is weak. A clone size is listed for some rows: how often the clone was seen (once, few, many), or a class if it is expanded.

d_gene: -
abundance: many
v_gene: TRBV11-1
j_gene: TRBJ2-5
CDR3aa: CASSLTREETQYF
CDR3nt: TGTGCCAGCAGCTTAACGAGGGAAGAGACCCAGTACTTC

d_gene: TRBD1
abundance: many
v_gene: TRBV16
j_gene: TRBJ1-2
CDR3aa: CASSQPGTGGYGYTF
CDR3nt: TGTGCCAGCAGCCAACCCGGGACAGGGGGCTATGGCTACACCTTC

d_gene: TRBD2
abundance: -
v_gene: TRBV5-4
j_gene: TRBJ2-3
CDR3aa: CASSPGTSVSGDTQYF
CDR3nt: TGTGCCAGCAGCCCGGGGACTAGCGTTTCTGGAGATACGCAGTATTTT

d_gene: TRBD1
abundance: few
v_gene: TRBV5-1
j_gene: TRBJ1-2
CDR3aa: CASSRDRADLGYTF
CDR3nt: TGCGCCAGCAGCAGAGACAGGGCGGACTTGGGCTACACCTTC

d_gene: TRBD2
abundance: many
v_gene: TRBV18
j_gene: TRBJ2-1
CDR3aa: CASSPNSGSMDEQFF
CDR3nt: TGTGCCAGCTCACCGAACAGCGGGAGTATGGATGAGCAGTTCTTC

d_gene: -
abundance: many
v_gene: TRBV20-1
j_gene: TRBJ2-3
CDR3aa: CSALEEGQRTDTQYF
CDR3nt: TGCAGTGCATTAGAGGAGGGGCAGCGCACAGATACGCAGTATTTT

d_gene: -
abundance: few
v_gene: TRBV5-4
j_gene: TRBJ1-3
CDR3aa: CASSLGGAKGNTIYF
CDR3nt: TGTGCCAGCAGCTTGGGTGGGGCTAAAGGAAACACCATATATTTT

d_gene: -
abundance: -
v_gene: TRBV6-2/TRBV6-3
j_gene: TRBJ2-3
CDR3aa: CASNVGGTLPDTQYF
CDR3nt: TGTGCCAGCAACGTAGGGGGGACCCTTCCGGATACGCAGTATTTT

d_gene: -
abundance: few
v_gene: TRBV3-1
j_gene: TRBJ2-1
CDR3aa: CASSQDALKYNEQFF
CDR3nt: TGTGCCAGCAGCCAAGATGCACTTAAATACAATGAGCAGTTCTTC

d_gene: -
abundance: many
v_gene: TRBV5-1
j_gene: TRBJ2-7
CDR3aa: CASSWGAPSYEQYF
CDR3nt: TGCGCCAGCAGCTGGGGGGCACCCTCATACGAGCAGTACTTC

d_gene: TRBD1
abundance: -
v_gene: TRBV18
j_gene: TRBJ1-1
CDR3aa: CASSPSGVGGGGEAFF
CDR3nt: TGTGCCAGCTCACCCTCAGGGGTTGGAGGGGGCGGTGAAGCTTTCTTT

d_gene: TRBD2
abundance: -
v_gene: TRBV5-5
j_gene: TRBJ2-1
CDR3aa: CASSWVAGDNEQFF
CDR3nt: TGTGCCAGCAGCTGGGTGGCGGGGGACAATGAGCAGTTCTTC

d_gene: -
abundance: many
v_gene: TRBV6-5
j_gene: TRBJ2-2
CDR3aa: CASRSQAAGELFF
CDR3nt: TGTGCCAGCAGGTCGCAGGCTGCGGGGGAGCTGTTTTTT

d_gene: -
abundance: -
v_gene: TRBV5-1
j_gene: TRBJ1-1
CDR3aa: CASSLLLDTEAFF
CDR3nt: TGCGCCAGCAGCTTGCTACTTGACACTGAAGCTTTCTTT

d_gene: TRBD1
abundance: -
v_gene: TRBV28
j_gene: TRBJ1-4
CDR3aa: CASSPWDRTGDPEKLFF
CDR3nt: TGTGCCAGCAGTCCCTGGGATCGGACAGGGGACCCTGAAAAACTGTTTTTT

d_gene: TRBD1
abundance: -
v_gene: TRBV7-2
j_gene: TRBJ2-3
CDR3aa: CASSFPGQSTDTQYF
CDR3nt: TGTGCCAGCAGCTTTCCGGGACAGAGCACAGATACGCAGTATTTT

d_gene: -
abundance: -
v_gene: TRBV10-3
j_gene: TRBJ1-5
CDR3aa: CAISSDSNNQPQHF
CDR3nt: TGTGCCATCTCGTCCGACAGTAACAATCAGCCCCAGCATTTT

d_gene: -
abundance: many
v_gene: TRBV20-1
j_gene: TRBJ1-2
CDR3aa: CSASPYYLDYTGTSIYGYTF
CDR3nt: TGCAGTGCTAGTCCTTATTACCTTGACTACACCGGGACTTCTATCTATGGCTACACCTTC

d_gene: -
abundance: many
v_gene: TRBV5-1
j_gene: TRBJ1-4
CDR3aa: CASSLDLEKLFF
CDR3nt: TGCGCCAGCAGCTTGGATCTTGAAAAACTGTTTTTT

d_gene: TRBD2
abundance: many
v_gene: TRBV2
j_gene: TRBJ2-2
CDR3aa: CASGGLATNTGELFF
CDR3nt: TGTGCCAGCGGGGGACTAGCGACGAACACCGGGGAGCTGTTTTTT

d_gene: -
abundance: many
v_gene: TRBV20-1
j_gene: TRBJ2-6
CDR3aa: CSARDLETTYSGANVLTF
CDR3nt: TGCAGTGCTAGAGATCTCGAAACAACGTACTCTGGGGCCAACGTCCTGACTTTC

d_gene: -
abundance: many
v_gene: TRBV3-1
j_gene: TRBJ2-1
CDR3aa: CASSQGLARNEQFF
CDR3nt: TGTGCCAGCAGCCAGGGGCTAGCCCGGAATGAGCAGTTCTTC

d_gene: -
abundance: -
v_gene: TRBV6-5
j_gene: TRBJ2-1
CDR3aa: CASRVVWGNEQFF
CDR3nt: TGTGCCAGCAGGGTCGTGTGGGGCAATGAGCAGTTCTTC

d_gene: -
abundance: -
v_gene: TRBV11-2
j_gene: TRBJ2-1
CDR3aa: CASSLDFFGPQFF
CDR3nt: TGTGCCAGCAGCTTAGATTTCTTCGGGCCGCAGTTCTTC